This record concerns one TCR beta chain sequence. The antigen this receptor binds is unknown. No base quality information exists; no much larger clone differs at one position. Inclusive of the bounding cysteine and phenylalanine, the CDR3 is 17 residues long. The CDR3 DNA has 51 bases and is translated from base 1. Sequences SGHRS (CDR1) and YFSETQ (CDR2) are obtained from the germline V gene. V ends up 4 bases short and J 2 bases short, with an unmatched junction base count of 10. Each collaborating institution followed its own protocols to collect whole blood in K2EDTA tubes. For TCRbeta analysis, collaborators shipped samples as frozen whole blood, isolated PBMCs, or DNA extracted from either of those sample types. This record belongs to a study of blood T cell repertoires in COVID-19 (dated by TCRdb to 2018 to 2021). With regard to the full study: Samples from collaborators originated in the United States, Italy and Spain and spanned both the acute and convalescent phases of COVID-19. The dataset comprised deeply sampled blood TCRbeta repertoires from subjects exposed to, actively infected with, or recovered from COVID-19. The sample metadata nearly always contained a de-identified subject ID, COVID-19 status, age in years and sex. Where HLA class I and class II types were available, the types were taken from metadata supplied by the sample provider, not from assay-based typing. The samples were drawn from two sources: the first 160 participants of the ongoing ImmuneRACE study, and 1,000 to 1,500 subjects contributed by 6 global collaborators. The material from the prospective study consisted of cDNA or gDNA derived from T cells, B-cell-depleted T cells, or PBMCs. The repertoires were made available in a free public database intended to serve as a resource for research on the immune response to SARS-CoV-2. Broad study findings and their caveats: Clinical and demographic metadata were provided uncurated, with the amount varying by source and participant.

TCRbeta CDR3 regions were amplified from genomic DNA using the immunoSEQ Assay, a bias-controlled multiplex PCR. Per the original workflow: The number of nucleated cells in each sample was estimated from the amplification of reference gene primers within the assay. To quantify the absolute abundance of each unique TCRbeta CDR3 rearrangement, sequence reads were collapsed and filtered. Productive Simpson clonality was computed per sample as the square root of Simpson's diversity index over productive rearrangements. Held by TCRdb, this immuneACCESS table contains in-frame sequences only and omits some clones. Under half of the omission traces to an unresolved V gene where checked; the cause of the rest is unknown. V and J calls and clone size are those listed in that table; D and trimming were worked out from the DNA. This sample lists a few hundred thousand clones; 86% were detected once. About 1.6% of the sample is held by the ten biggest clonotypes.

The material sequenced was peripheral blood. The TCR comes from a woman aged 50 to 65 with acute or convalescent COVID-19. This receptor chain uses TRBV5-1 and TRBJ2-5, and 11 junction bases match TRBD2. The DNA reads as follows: TGCGCCAGCAGCCGACGAGCGGGGACTAGCGGACAAGAGACCCAGTACTTC. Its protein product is CASSRRAGTSGQETQYF.